One and the same sample provided the 11 T cell receptor beta chains below, sequenced in a study of radiotherapy plus CTLA-4 blockade in lung cancer. TCRdb keeps only in-frame clones here, not all; method: immunoSEQ multiplex PCR. The sample includes roughly 50,000 clones, approximately 91% of them seen just once. The sequenced sample was peripheral blood, obtained from a patient treated with radiotherapy plus ipilimumab. The receptor source for this set is a human donor with non-small cell lung cancer whose response to radiotherapy plus ipilimumab could not be evaluated.

This chain links TRBV11-2 with TRBJ2-7; possible D gene TRBD1, 6 bases. Germline loops: CDR1 SGHAT, CDR2 FQNNGV. There are 17 residues in the CDR3. Trimming stripped 1 base from V and 6 bases from J, with 22 bases between. The DNA of the CDR3 is TGTGCCAGCAGCTTAGCGCTGGGGGCTGATACAGGTCGCGAGCAGTACTTC. It encodes CASSLALGADTGREQYF. Filled out from reference TRBV11-2 and TRBJ2-7, the complete variable domain reads EAGVAQSPRYKIIEKRQSVAFWCNPISGHATLYWYQQILGQGPKLLIQFQNNGVVDDSQLPKDRFSAERLKGVDSTLKIQPAKLEDSAVYLCASSLALGADTGREQYFGPGTRLTVT.

This chain connects TRBV10-2 to TRBJ2-2; 7 nucleotides agree with TRBD2. From germline, CDR1 is WSHSY and CDR2 SAAADI. The V and J ends lost 3 bases and 4 bases, in that order; junction bases with no gene match: 14. The CDR3 is 18 amino acids. The CDR3 loop reads CASSEQGYLAVSTGELFF. For the CDR3, the DNA is TGCGCCAGCAGTGAACAAGGGTACCTAGCGGTCTCCACCGGGGAGCTGTTTTTT.

The chain combines TRBV7-8 with TRBJ1-6; D is ambiguous. The CDR3 totals 12 residues. Trimming removed 3 bases from V and 9 bases from J, with 6 bases in between. Germline CDR1 is SGHVS and CDR2 is FQNEAQ. CDR3 in DNA: TGTGCCAGCAGCTTTCGGTTTTCACCCCTCCACTTT. Translation: CASSFRFSPLHF.

Only one count was recorded for this clone. The chain employs TRBV5-1 and TRBJ2-1; 9 positions match TRBD2. This CDR3 comprises 15 residues. Germline trimming cut 2 bases from V and 7 bases from J; bases unmatched to any gene: 7. CDR1 SGHRS and CDR2 YFSETQ come from the germline V gene. CDR3 nucleotides: TGCGCCAGCAGCTTCGGAGCGGGAGGAAGTAATGAGCAGTTCTTC. Translation: CASSFGAGGSNEQFF.

The chain is built from TRBV13 and TRBJ2-7; D might be TRBD2 (5 bases). V lost 3 bases and J 5 bases, leaving 17 bases between the germline ends. The CDR3 is 15 amino acids. Germline V gene sequence: CDR1 PRHDT, CDR2 FYEKMQ (reference sequence). CDR3 in amino acids: CASSLSGSIAHEQYF. The CDR3, as DNA: TGTGCCAGCAGCTTGAGCGGATCAATCGCCCACGAGCAGTACTTC.

The V gene is TRBV10-1, the J gene TRBJ2-2, with D possibly TRBD2 on 7 matching bases. The CDR3 has 14 residues. The germline gives CDR1 WNHNN, CDR2 SYGVQD (reference sequence). Trimming took 5 bases from V and 4 from J, leaving 11 bases between them. CDR3 DNA sequence: TGCGCCAGCAGTAAGGGGGGGATCACCGGGGAGCTGTTTTTT. Translation gives CASSKGGITGELFF.

The chain links TRBV23-1 to TRBJ2-2, with D perhaps matching TRBD1 (8 bases). Being an ORF, TRBV23-1 has a function that is uncertain. This CDR3 is 16 amino acids long. V was cut by 6 bases and J by 5 bases, with 19 bases left in between. CDR3 DNA sequence: TGCGCCAGCAGAGGTCCGACAGGGGAGGGGACCGGGGAGCTGTTTTTT. Encoded protein: CASRGPTGEGTGELFF.

Only one count was recorded for this clone. The rearrangement links TRBV29-1 to TRBJ2-7, with 9 bases lining up with TRBD1. V lost 7 bases to trimming and J lost 7 bases; unmatched junction nucleotides: 17. There are 15 residues in the CDR3. CDR1 and CDR2 (germline): SQVTM, ANQGSEA. The CDR3 spells CSASPGGQGFREQYF. CDR3 bases: TGCAGCGCCTCCCCCGGGGGACAGGGTTTTCGTGAGCAGTACTTC.

The rearrangement joins TRBV5-4 to TRBJ2-1; possible D gene TRBD2, 6 bases. V was trimmed by 1 base and J by 0 bases, leaving 8 bases between them. Looked up from germline, CDR1 is SGHNT and CDR2 is YYREEE (reference sequence). This CDR3 contains 15 residues. The CDR3 loop reads CASSLRGSSYNEQFF. CDR3 nucleotides: TGTGCCAGCAGCTTGCGGGGGAGCTCCTACAATGAGCAGTTCTTC.

V is TRBV7-2 and J is TRBJ2-5; a weak D match, TRBD2 (7 bases). In germline, CDR1 is SGHTA, CDR2 FQGNSA. The germline V and J ends were trimmed by 1 base and 6 bases, with 21 bases remaining between them. The CDR3 contains 17 residues. This CDR3 is CASSLVGASGGLKTQYF. CDR3 nucleotides: TGTGCCAGCAGCTTAGTGGGGGCATCGGGGGGCCTGAAGACCCAGTACTTC. Full variable domain (rest looked up from reference TRBV7-2 and TRBJ2-5): GAGVSQSPSNKVTEKGKDVELRCDPISGHTALYWYRQSLGQGLEFLIYFQGNSAPDKSGLPSDRFSAERTGGSVSTLTIQRTQQEDSAVYLCASSLVGASGGLKTQYFGPGTRLLVL.

Comment on this clone: The CDR3 does not end in the conserved phenylalanine or tryptophan, so this is likely a read error. The rearrangement joins TRBV9 to TRBJ1-2, with 10 bases that match TRBD1. J lost 8 bases, V lost 4 bases, and 11 bases had no gene match. Germline V lookup: CDR1 SGDLS, CDR2 YYNGEE. The CDR3 contains 15 residues. This chain's CDR3 is CASSLPPGQGNGYTL. The CDR3 nucleotides read TGTGCCAGCAGCCTGCCCCCGGGACAGGGGAACGGCTACACCCTC.